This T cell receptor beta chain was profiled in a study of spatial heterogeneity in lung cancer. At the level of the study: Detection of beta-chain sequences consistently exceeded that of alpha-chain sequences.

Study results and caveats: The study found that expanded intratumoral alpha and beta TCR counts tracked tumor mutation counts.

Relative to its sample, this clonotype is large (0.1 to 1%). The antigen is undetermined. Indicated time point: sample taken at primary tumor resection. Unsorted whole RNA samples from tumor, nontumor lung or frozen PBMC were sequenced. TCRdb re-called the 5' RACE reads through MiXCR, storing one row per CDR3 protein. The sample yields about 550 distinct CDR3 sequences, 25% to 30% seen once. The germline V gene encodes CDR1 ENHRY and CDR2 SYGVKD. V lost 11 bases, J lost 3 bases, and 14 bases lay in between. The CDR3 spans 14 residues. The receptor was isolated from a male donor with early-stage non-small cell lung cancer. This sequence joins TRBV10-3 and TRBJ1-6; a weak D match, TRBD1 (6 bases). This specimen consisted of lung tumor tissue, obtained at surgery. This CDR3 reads CAAGPQGYNSPLHF. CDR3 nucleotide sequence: TGTGCCGCCGGCCCACAGGGCTATAATTCACCCCTCCACTTT.